Each of the 26 T cell receptor beta chains below was sequenced from the same sample in a study of OX40 agonist ivuxolimab in advanced cancers. Profiling relied on immunoSEQ multiplex PCR, and the TCRdb table lists in-frame clones only, not all of them. The repertoire holds 60,000 to 100,000 clones, 94% seen once, with about a fifth in the top ten. The sample was CD4+ or CD8+ T cells sorted from blood, taken in a trial of the OX40 agonist ivuxolimab. The receptor set was obtained from an adult with an advanced solid tumor such as melanoma, head and neck, liver or kidney cancer.

The V and J genes are TRBV9 and TRBJ2-7, with 7 bases that match TRBD1. The CDR3 consists of 16 residues. Trimming removed 0 bases from V and 0 bases from J; junction bases left unmatched: 6. In germline, CDR1 is SGDLS, CDR2 YYNGEE. The CDR3 coding sequence is TGTGCCAGCAGCGTAGACCAGGGGGTAGACTCCTACGAGCAGTACTTC. Encoded protein: CASSVDQGVDSYEQYF.

This clone came up once. The chain uses TRBV30 and TRBJ2-7, with TRBD1 identical over 7 bases. The CDR3 runs 11 residues. Germline CDR1 and CDR2: GTSNPN and SVGIG (reference sequence). V was clipped by 7 bases and J by 3 bases; unmatched bases: 3. The CDR3 bases are TGTGCCTCCGGACAGGACTACGAGCAGTACTTC. It specifies CASGQDYEQYF. The complete variable domain, with remaining parts taken from reference TRBV30 and TRBJ2-7, reads SQTIHQWPATLVQPVGSPLSLECTVEGTSNPNLYWYRQAAGRGLQLLFYSVGIGQISSEVPQNLSASRPQDRQFILSSKKLLLSDSGFYLCASGQDYEQYFGPGTRLTVT.

The genes are TRBV4-2 and TRBJ2-1; TRBD2 matches 9 bases. The ends lost 4 bases at V and 7 bases at J; junction bases unmatched: 11. CDR1 LGHNA and CDR2 YNFKEQ come from the germline V gene. This CDR3 has 16 residues. CDR3: CASSPRRSGSSNEQFF. CDR3 nucleotide sequence: TGTGCCAGCAGCCCGCGACGTAGCGGGAGCTCGAATGAGCAGTTCTTC.

This clone has a single count. The chain couples TRBV5-4 to TRBJ2-7, with D possibly being TRBD2 (5 bases). This CDR3 is built from 16 residues. CDR1 is SGHNT, CDR2 YYREEE, per germline (reference sequence). V was cut by 0 bases and J by 3 bases, with 16 bases left in between. The CDR3 nucleotides read TGTGCCAGCAGCTTGGATGCAGGTGGGGAGATCTACGAGCAGTACTTC. This sequence encodes CASSLDAGGEIYEQYF.

V usage is TRBV7-2 and J usage is TRBJ1-2; no firm D call. The CDR3 runs 14 residues. CDR1 is SGHTA, CDR2 FQGNSA, per germline. V gave up 3 bases and J gave up 2 bases, with 10 bases separating them. CDR3 region: CASSFSRSNYGYTF. The CDR3 DNA reads TGTGCCAGCAGCTTCAGTCGGTCCAACTATGGCTACACCTTC.

The chain links TRBV4-1 to TRBJ2-3; TRBD2 is a possible D gene (5 bases). V lost 1 base and J 6 bases, leaving 11 bases between the germline ends. CDR3 size: 14 residues. Looked up from germline, CDR1 is MGHRA and CDR2 is YSYEKL. CDR3 loop: CASSQATGYDTQYF. In DNA, the CDR3 is TGCGCCAGCAGCCAAGCAACGGGGTACGATACGCAGTATTTT.

J is TRBJ2-1 and V is TRBV9; D possibly corresponds to TRBD1 (5 bases). V lost 0 bases, J lost 6 bases, and 10 bases lay in between. This CDR3 is 14 amino acids long. Germline lookup yields CDR1 SGDLS and CDR2 YYNGEE. The CDR3 DNA reads as TGTGCCAGCAGCGTAGGGGGCTACAGCAATGAGCAGTTCTTC. Translated, it gives CASSVGGYSNEQFF.

The chain links TRBV27 to TRBJ2-1; possible D gene TRBD2, 6 bases. CDR1 and CDR2 from the germline V gene are MNHEY and SMNVEV (reference sequence). The CDR3 sequence is 18 residues long. V dropped 5 bases and J dropped 5 bases, with 25 bases sitting between them. CDR3 protein: CASSTSTLAKTPDNEQFF. CDR3 in DNA: TGTGCCAGCAGTACTTCTACGCTAGCGAAAACACCGGACAATGAGCAGTTCTTC.

This chain links TRBV5-5 with TRBJ2-3; D unclear. Germline assignment: CDR1 SGHKS and CDR2 YYEKEE (reference sequence). The CDR3 has 12 amino acids. V lost 1 base and J 8 bases, leaving 8 bases between the germline ends. The chain's CDR3 is CASSLKFPTQYF. CDR3 nucleotides: TGTGCCAGCAGCTTGAAGTTTCCTACGCAGTATTTT.

In nucleotides, the CDR3 is TGTGCCAGCAGTTACCAGGGAAAGAGCAATGAGCAGTTCTTC. It codes for CASSYQGKSNEQFF. The V and J genes are TRBV6-5 and TRBJ2-1; a possible D gene is TRBD1 (5 bases). Per germline, CDR1 MNHEY and CDR2 SVGAGI. The CDR3 sequence is 14 residues long. The V gene lost 2 bases and the J gene lost 6 bases, with 11 bases spanning the gap.

CDR3 region: CASSFWGPPGAKNIQYF. Here the CDR3 DNA reads TGTGCCAGCAGTTTTTGGGGGCCGCCGGGGGCCAAAAACATTCAGTACTTC. The genes are TRBV27 and TRBJ2-4; maybe TRBD1 (6 bases). This CDR3 has 17 residues. Germline V lookup: CDR1 MNHEY, CDR2 SMNVEV (reference sequence). Trimming shortened V by 3 bases and J by 1 base, and 16 bases separated the two germline ends.

The rearrangement uses TRBV19 and TRBJ1-4; 8 nucleotides line up with TRBD1. Germline V CDR1 and CDR2: LNHDA, SQIVND (reference sequence). J gave up 6 bases and V 6 bases, and 6 bases lay outside the gene matches. CDR3 length equals 14 residues. In DNA form, the CDR3 reads TGTGCCAGTAGCCCGGGACAGGAGGATGAAAAACTGTTTTTT. It specifies CASSPGQEDEKLFF.

The chain carries TRBV27 and TRBJ2-1; 9 bases map to TRBD2. Germline V CDR1 and CDR2: MNHEY, SMNVEV (reference sequence). V lost 4 bases to trimming and J lost 4 bases; unmatched junction nucleotides: 11. The CDR3 sequence is 17 residues long. The CDR3 loop is CASSSTRLAGFYNEQFF. The DNA for the CDR3 is TGTGCCAGCAGTTCCACCCGGCTAGCGGGATTTTACAATGAGCAGTTCTTC.

This clone has only one observation. This rearrangement joins TRBV13 to TRBJ1-1; the D gene is possibly TRBD1 (5 bases). Deletions cut 4 bases from V and 6 bases from J, with 15 bases between. The germline V gene encodes CDR1 PRHDT and CDR2 FYEKMQ (reference sequence). The CDR3 is made up of 14 amino acids. CDR3 in amino acids: CASSSLRVGAEAFF. The CDR3 coding sequence is TGTGCCAGCAGCTCCCTCAGGGTTGGCGCTGAAGCTTTCTTT.

On this clone itself: Other DNA sequences within the sample encode an identical CDR3. The genes are TRBV9 and TRBJ2-7; the match to TRBD2 covers 7 bases. The CDR3 consists of 13 residues. Germline CDR1 is SGDLS and CDR2 is YYNGEE. V shed 0 bases and J 7 bases; nucleotides not matched to a gene: 4. This chain's CDR3 is CASSVGGGSEQYF. CDR3 sequence (DNA): TGTGCCAGCAGCGTAGGGGGGGGATCTGAGCAGTACTTC. The full variable domain, with the rest looked up from reference TRBV9 and TRBJ2-7, is DSGVTQTPKHLITATGQRVTLRCSPRSGDLSVYWYQQSLDQGLQFLIQYYNGEERAKGNILERFSAQQFPDLHSELNLSSLELGDSALYFCASSVGGGSEQYFGPGTRLTVT.

The chain uses TRBV5-4 and TRBJ1-2; 7 bases line up with TRBD1. The CDR3 length is 12 residues. Germline V gene data show CDR1 as SGHNT and CDR2 as YYREEE (reference sequence). After removal of 0 bases from V and 13 bases from J, the junction contained 6 bases not matched to a gene. CDR3 DNA sequence: TGTGCCAGCAGCTTGGGACAGGGATTTCTCACCTTC. As protein: CASSLGQGFLTF.

This chain connects TRBV30 to TRBJ1-3, with D maybe TRBD1 (5 bases). V was pared by 2 bases and J by 4 bases, with 18 bases between. Germline CDR1 and CDR2: GTSNPN and SVGIG (reference sequence). This CDR3 is built from 16 residues. The CDR3 spells CAWSTLPGAGGNTIYF. CDR3 nucleotide sequence: TGTGCCTGGAGTACCCTCCCCGGGGCGGGCGGAAACACCATATATTTT.

This clone was seen once. Other nucleotide sequences in the sample specify the same CDR3. The J gene is TRBJ2-7, the V gene TRBV4-3, with a weak D call TRBD1 (6 bases). The CDR3 covers 15 residues. The germline V gene has CDR1 LGHNA and CDR2 YSLEER. Trimming removed 0 bases from V and 2 bases from J, with 11 bases in between. The CDR3 nucleotides read TGCGCCAGCAGCCAAGATAGGACAGCAACCTACGAGCAGTACTTC. This codes for CASSQDRTATYEQYF.

The rearrangement joins TRBV5-8 to TRBJ1-5; tentative D call: TRBD1 (6 bases). The CDR3 is made up of 15 amino acids. From germline, CDR1 is SGHTS and CDR2 YDEGEE. V was pared by 5 bases and J by 3 bases, with 15 bases between. The CDR3 protein is CASRAPGTHNQPQHF. CDR3 DNA sequence: TGTGCCAGCAGGGCGCCCGGGACACACAATCAGCCCCAGCATTTT.

The chain couples TRBV5-5 to TRBJ2-7; D not resolved. The CDR3 is 14 residues long. Germline loops: CDR1 SGHKS, CDR2 YYEKEE (reference sequence). V was trimmed by 2 bases and J by 1 base, leaving 10 bases between them. CDR3 amino acids: CASSLPPRSYEQYF. The CDR3 DNA is TGTGCCAGCAGCTTACCGCCCCGGTCCTACGAGCAGTACTTC.

The genes are TRBV7-9 and TRBJ2-7; a weak D match, TRBD2 (5 bases). The CDR3 is 13 residues long. Per the germline V gene, CDR1 is SEHNR and CDR2 is FQNEAQ (reference sequence). The V end was cut by 10 bases, the J end by 4 bases, with 17 bases between. CDR3 in amino acids: CATDPTREYEQYF. The CDR3 DNA reads as TGTGCCACCGACCCTACTAGGGAGTACGAGCAGTACTTC.

The chain is built from TRBV14 and TRBJ2-3, with 7 bases fitting TRBD2. Trimming cost V 6 bases and J 6 bases; bases outside gene matches: 12. This CDR3 has 15 residues. Looked up from germline, CDR1 is SGHDN and CDR2 is FVKESK. Here the CDR3 DNA reads TGTGCCAGCAGTCAAAGGGAGGGCCTCAGGGATACGCAGTATTTT. Translated: CASSQREGLRDTQYF.

This chain joins TRBV15 and TRBJ1-5, with 7 bases aligning to TRBD1. CDR1 is LNHNV, CDR2 YYDKDF, per germline (reference sequence). CDR3 length equals 17 residues. After removal of 1 base from V and 3 bases from J, the junction contained 9 bases not matched to a gene. This CDR3 is CATSRGPGQNFNQPQHF. The CDR3 nucleotides read TGTGCCACCAGCAGAGGTCCGGGACAGAACTTCAATCAGCCCCAGCATTTT.

The chain joins TRBV19 to TRBJ1-5; 7 bases are shared with TRBD1. The CDR3 length is 15 residues. V dropped 5 bases and J dropped 8; count of bases not matched to a gene: 12. Germline CDR1 LNHDA, CDR2 SQIVND (reference sequence). The CDR3 nucleotides read TGTGCCAGTAGTGACCAAGGACAGGTCTGGGAGCCCCAGCATTTT. This encodes CASSDQGQVWEPQHF.

The CDR3 region is CASSLARGSYNEQFF. Written as DNA, the CDR3 is TGTGCCAGCAGTTTAGCGAGGGGGTCCTACAATGAGCAGTTCTTC. This chain connects TRBV27 to TRBJ2-1; a weak D match, TRBD1 (6 bases). Germline V gene lookup returns CDR1 MNHEY and CDR2 SMNVEV (reference sequence). V lost 2 bases, J lost 1 base, and 9 bases lay in between. CDR3 size: 15 residues.

The V and J genes are TRBV19 and TRBJ2-7; D might be TRBD2 (6 bases). The V gene's germline CDR1 is LNHDA and CDR2 SQIVND (reference sequence). V was trimmed by 5 bases and J by 6 bases, leaving 20 bases between them. The CDR3 extends over 15 amino acids. The CDR3 is CASSLKGDFLVEQYF. CDR3 sequence (DNA): TGTGCCAGTAGTTTAAAAGGGGACTTCCTGGTCGAGCAGTACTTC.